These 4 T cell receptor beta chains were all obtained from the same sample, sequenced in a study of CD8+CD57+ T cells in acquired aplastic anemia. CDR3 and TCR beta VDJ profiling relied on genomic DNA as the template. TCRdb re-called the reads with MiXCR, one entry per CDR3 protein. The sample lists 200,000 or so distinct CDR3 sequences, 64% occurring once. Sample: sorted CD4+, CD8+, or CD8+CD57+ T cells (not recorded which) from PBMCs. The origin of the receptors is a human donor with severe aplastic anemia or a healthy control (not recorded which).

The genes are TRBV5-6 and TRBJ2-5; perhaps TRBD2 as D (5 bases). The germline V and J ends were trimmed by 3 bases and 5 bases, with 17 bases remaining between them. Germline V CDR1 and CDR2: SGHDT, YYEEEE. The CDR3 is 15 residues long. CDR3 bases: TGTGCCAGCAGCTCCGTACTAGAAAGCGGCGAGACCCAGTACTTC. Amino acids: CASSSVLESGETQYF. Supplemented by reference TRBV5-6 and TRBJ2-5, the full variable domain reads DAGVTQSPTHLIKTRGQQVTLRCSPKSGHDTVSWYQQALGQGPQFIFQYYEEEERQRGNFPDRFSGHQFPNYSSELNVNALLLGDSALYLCASSSVLESGETQYFGPGTRLLVL.

V is TRBV10-3 and J is TRBJ1-5; TRBD1 matches 8 bases. Germline V lookup: CDR1 ENHRY, CDR2 SYGVKD. Trimming at V came to 6 bases and at J to 7 bases, leaving 8 bases not matched to a gene. This CDR3 comprises 14 residues. CDR3 DNA sequence: TGTGCCATCAGGGGACAGGCTGGCGGACAGCCCCAGCATTTT. Residues: CAIRGQAGGQPQHF.

This clonotype was counted many times. This chain joins TRBV5-6 and TRBJ2-7; TRBD2 is a possible D gene (5 bases). V was shortened by 0 bases and J by 6 bases, with 10 bases between the two germline ends. The CDR3 loop spans 13 amino acids. Germline CDR1 is SGHDT and CDR2 is YYEEEE. The CDR3 is CASSLASGSEQYF. The CDR3 bases are TGTGCCAGCAGCTTGGCATCGGGGTCCGAGCAGTACTTC.

The chain recombines TRBV2 with TRBJ2-2, with a tentative D call TRBD2 (5 bases). The CDR3 is made up of 14 amino acids. V lost 7 bases, J lost 3 bases, and 12 bases lay in between. Per the germline V gene, CDR1 is SNHLY and CDR2 is FYNNEI. The CDR3 here is CASKAGKDTGELFF. DNA of the CDR3: TGTGCCAGCAAGGCCGGGAAGGACACCGGGGAGCTGTTTTTT.